A selection of T cell receptor beta chains follows, all from one sample in a study of immune characterization of retroperitoneal liposarcoma. TCRdb fed the PCR reads into MiXCR, producing one record per CDR3 protein. There are 8,500 to 14,000 distinct CDR3 sequences in the sample; about 23% occur only once, and about 8.9% lies in the top ten. The sample taken for sequencing was blood. These receptors all stem from a female donor with retroperitoneal liposarcoma. The CDR3 runs from the conserved cysteine through the conserved F or W. Each record gives: clone size, V gene, D gene, J gene, CDR3 protein, CDR3 DNA. A D gene is named only where the DNA matches it firmly. Some rows mark clone size as missing; the rest say once, few, many or name a class of expanded clone.

many,TRBV11-2,.,TRBJ2-5,CASSRRETQYF,TGTGCCAGCAGCCGACGAGAGACCCAGTACTTC
.,TRBV9,.,TRBJ1-1,CASSVGTTTEAFF,TGTGCCAGCAGCGTAGGGACTACAACTGAAGCTTTCTTT
medium-sized,TRBV6-1,.,TRBJ1-1,CASRGRENTEAFF,TGTGCCAGCAGGGGCAGGGAGAACACTGAAGCTTTCTTT
few,TRBV5-6,TRBD2,TRBJ2-1,CASSLGTSVYNEQFF,TGTGCCAGCAGCCTTGGGACTAGCGTGTACAATGAGCAGTTCTTC
.,TRBV6-4,TRBD2,TRBJ2-3,CASSQTSGSTDTQYF,TGTGCCAGCAGTCAAACTAGCGGGAGCACAGATACGCAGTATTTT
.,TRBV7-2,.,TRBJ2-2,CASSFTTATGELFF,TGTGCCAGCAGCTTTACGACAGCAACCGGGGAGCTGTTTTTT
few,TRBV12-3/TRBV12-4,TRBD2,TRBJ2-6,CASSGGGTSGANVLTF,TGTGCCAGCAGTGGGGGGGGGACCTCTGGGGCCAACGTCCTGACTTTC
medium-sized,TRBV6-6,TRBD2,TRBJ2-7,CASSYQTLAGPYEQYF,TGTGCCAGCAGTTACCAAACCCTAGCGGGACCCTACGAGCAGTACTTC
.,TRBV7-3,.,TRBJ2-5,CASSIQGGETQYF,TGTGCCAGCAGCATTCAGGGTGGGGAGACCCAGTACTTC
.,TRBV12-3/TRBV12-4,TRBD1,TRBJ1-6,CASSSTGGSPLHF,TGTGCCAGCAGTTCGACAGGGGGCTCACCCCTCCACTTT
.,TRBV12-3/TRBV12-4,.,TRBJ1-3,CASSLGGSGNTIYF,TGTGCCAGCAGTTTGGGTGGCTCTGGAAACACCATATATTTT
medium-sized,TRBV6-1,TRBD2,TRBJ2-3,CASSENSGVSTDTQYF,TGTGCCAGCAGTGAAAATAGCGGGGTTAGCACAGATACGCAGTATTTT
.,TRBV5-1,TRBD1,TRBJ2-7,CASSANRGQSYEQYF,TGCGCCAGCAGCGCTAACAGGGGGCAATCCTACGAGCAGTACTTC
.,TRBV9,.,TRBJ2-4,CASSPPGLLNIQYF,TGTGCCAGCAGCCCTCCGGGACTGCTTAACATTCAGTACTTC
many,TRBV25-1,.,TRBJ1-2,CASSDPGRDTNYGYTF,TGTGCCAGCAGTGACCCCGGGAGGGATACGAACTATGGCTACACCTTC
many,TRBV6-1,TRBD1,TRBJ2-7,CASRGQREATEQYF,TGTGCCAGCAGGGGACAGAGAGAGGCGACCGAGCAGTACTTC
many,TRBV6-1,.,TRBJ2-7,CASSEEGSSYEQYF,TGTGCCAGCAGTGAAGAGGGGAGCTCCTACGAGCAGTACTTC
.,TRBV5-6,TRBD2,TRBJ2-1,CASSSTSGRLGDEQFF,TGTGCCAGCAGCTCCACTAGCGGGAGACTAGGAGATGAGCAGTTCTTC
many,TRBV6-6,.,TRBJ2-7,CASSYGGGNEQYF,TGTGCCAGCAGTTATGGGGGTGGGAACGAGCAGTACTTC
few,TRBV6-5,.,TRBJ1-1,CASSGGGPEAFF,TGTGCCAGCAGTGGAGGGGGTCCTGAAGCTTTCTTT
many,TRBV6-6,.,TRBJ2-7,CASSPHRARASYEQYF,TGTGCCAGCAGTCCCCACCGTGCCAGGGCTTCCTACGAGCAGTACTTC
medium-sized,TRBV6-1,TRBD2,TRBJ2-2,CASSVTGGAELFF,TGTGCCAGCAGTGTTACGGGGGGTGCGGAGCTGTTTTTT
many,TRBV11-2,.,TRBJ2-2,CASTIAAGELFF,TGTGCCAGCACCATAGCGGCCGGGGAGCTGTTTTTT
many,TRBV6-4,.,TRBJ2-3,CASSDSTSTDTQYF,TGTGCCAGCAGTGACTCGACTAGCACAGATACGCAGTATTTT
few,TRBV6-5,.,TRBJ2-6,CASRPDRSGANVLTF,TGTGCCAGCCGCCCGGACCGCTCTGGGGCCAACGTCCTGACTTTC
large,TRBV6-1,.,TRBJ2-1,CASSRSWARTKEQFF,TGTGCCAGCAGTCGCTCTTGGGCGCGGACTAAGGAGCAGTTCTTC
.,TRBV4-1,TRBD2,TRBJ2-5,CASSRDQRGQETQYF,TGCGCCAGCAGCCGCGATCAGCGGGGCCAAGAGACCCAGTACTTC